Listed below are T cell receptor beta chains from one sample, sequenced in a study of blood T cell repertoires in COVID-19. Data came from immunoSEQ multiplex PCR; TCRdb stores just in-frame clones and leaves some out. The table records 55,000 to 75,000 clones, approximately 86% of them present only once. Source material: peripheral blood. These receptors were taken from a man in his fifties with active COVID-19. The CDR3 runs from the conserved cysteine through the conserved F or W. A D gene is named only where the DNA matches it firmly. A row's size may be missing; if present it is once, few, many or a size class.

once,TRBJ2-6,NA,TRBV7-9,TGTGCCAGCAGCTTGATCAGAAACTCTGGGGCCAACGTCCTGACTTTC,CASSLIRNSGANVLTF
NA,TRBJ2-1,TRBD2,TRBV7-3,TGTGCCAGCAGCTCCGCGGGGGGGCCCTACAATGAGCAGTTCTTC,CASSSAGGPYNEQFF
NA,TRBJ1-1,NA,TRBV7-9,TGTGCCAGTCCTGGCCCAGGGCTGCGGACTGAAGCTTTCTTT,CASPGPGLRTEAFF
NA,TRBJ1-5,NA,TRBV2,TGTGCCAGCAGTGAGGAGGCTCGGCCCCAGCATTTT,CASSEEARPQHF
NA,TRBJ2-2,NA,TRBV19,TGTGCCAGTAGTCCCAGGGTCGGGGAGCTGTTTTTT,CASSPRVGELFF
NA,TRBJ2-5,TRBD2,TRBV3-1/TRBV3-2,TGTGCCAGCAGCCAAGGGACTAGCGGGGGACCTATGGAGACCCAGTACTTC,CASSQGTSGGPMETQYF
NA,TRBJ1-4,NA,TRBV5-4,TGTGCCAGCAGCCCAAGCGGGGCTAATGAAAAACTGTTTTTT,CASSPSGANEKLFF
once,TRBJ2-1,NA,TRBV4-3,TGCGCCAGCAGCCAAGCGCGGGGATCCTACAATGAGCAGTTCTTC,CASSQARGSYNEQFF
NA,TRBJ1-6,NA,TRBV23-1,TGCGCCAGCAGTCAATCGGGGAGCTCCTATAATTCACCCCTCCACTTT,CASSQSGSSYNSPLHF
NA,TRBJ1-2,TRBD1,TRBV7-9,TGTGCCAGCAGCTCCGACAGGGAGAGTTATGGCTACACCTTC,CASSSDRESYGYTF
NA,TRBJ2-2,TRBD1,TRBV9,TGTGCCAGCAGAACAGGGCCTGGAGGGACAGGGGACACCGGGGAGCTGTTTTTT,CASRTGPGGTGDTGELFF
NA,TRBJ2-5,NA,TRBV7-9,TGTGCCAGCAGCTCAGACTTCCAAGAGACCCAGTACTTC,CASSSDFQETQYF
NA,TRBJ2-7,TRBD1,TRBV6-5,TGTGCCAGCAGTAACGACAGGGGGGAGACGTACGAGCAGTACTTC,CASSNDRGETYEQYF
NA,TRBJ2-7,NA,TRBV10-3,TGTGCCACGAAAGACAGGTTAACCTCCTACGAGCAGTACTTC,CATKDRLTSYEQYF
NA,TRBJ2-7,TRBD2,TRBV7-7,TGTGCTAGCAGCTACCCTGGGCTAGCGGGGGACCCGAATTCCTACGAGCAGTACTTC,CASSYPGLAGDPNSYEQYF
NA,TRBJ2-5,TRBD2,TRBV5-6,TGTGCCAGCAGCTGGGAGCGGGGGGGCCCGGAGACCCAGTACTTC,CASSWERGGPETQYF
once,TRBJ2-3,NA,TRBV7-8,TGTGCCAGCAGCTTAGACGGGGGGCGGACAGATACGCAGTATTTT,CASSLDGGRTDTQYF
NA,TRBJ1-1,NA,TRBV12-3/TRBV12-4,TGTGCCAGCAGTTTGAGTTTGAACACTGAAGCTTTCTTT,CASSLSLNTEAFF
NA,TRBJ2-1,TRBD1,TRBV10-2,TGCGCCAGCAATACGGGACAGGTGATCTACAATGAGCAGTTCTTC,CASNTGQVIYNEQFF
NA,TRBJ2-7,NA,TRBV7-2,TGTGCCAGCAGCTTATCGCGCGGGGTTTACTACGAGCAGTACTTC,CASSLSRGVYYEQYF
NA,TRBJ1-1,NA,TRBV6-5,TGTGCCAGCAGTTACCCAACCGCGGGGCAGGCTTTCTTT,CASSYPTAGQAFF
NA,TRBJ1-2,NA,TRBV20-1,TGCCTACTTAACGGGGTTTATGGCTACACCTTC,CLLNGVYGYTF
NA,TRBJ1-5,NA,TRBV12-3/TRBV12-4,TGTGCCAGCAGTTTAAGGGGTCAGCCCCAGCATTTT,CASSLRGQPQHF
NA,TRBJ2-7,NA,TRBV12-5,TGTGCTAGTGGTTTGACAGGCCTAAGCTCCTACGAGCAGTACTTC,CASGLTGLSSYEQYF
NA,TRBJ2-7,NA,TRBV19,TGTGCCAGTAGTATAGCTGACTTCCGGTACTCCTACGAGCAGTACTTC,CASSIADFRYSYEQYF
NA,TRBJ2-4,TRBD1,TRBV5-4,TGTGCCAGCAGCCTAGGGACAGACACCAAAAACATTCAGTACTTC,CASSLGTDTKNIQYF
few,TRBJ1-3,NA,TRBV7-2,TGTGCCAGCAGCTCCCTTTTGGGGGCGGGAAACACCATATATTTT,CASSSLLGAGNTIYF
NA,TRBJ1-4,TRBD1,TRBV5-1,TGCGCCAGCAGGTCAGGGGGTTGGGGAACTAATGAAAAACTGTTTTTT,CASRSGGWGTNEKLFF
few,TRBJ1-5,NA,TRBV4-1,TGCGCCAGCAGCCAAGACTTGGGGGCATATAGCAATCAGCCCCAGCATTTT,CASSQDLGAYSNQPQHF
NA,TRBJ2-6,NA,TRBV7-3,TGTGCCAGCAGCTTGGGCTTCGGGGCCAACGTCCTGACTTTC,CASSLGFGANVLTF
once,TRBJ2-7,TRBD2,TRBV3-1/TRBV3-2,TGTGCCAGCAGCCAAGGACTAGCTTGGGAGCAGTACTTC,CASSQGLAWEQYF
NA,TRBJ2-7,TRBD1,TRBV6-5,TGTGCCAGCAGTTACTCACTACGGGACAGGAGCGACGAGCAGTACTTC,CASSYSLRDRSDEQYF
NA,TRBJ1-2,NA,TRBV4-1,TGCGCCAGCAGCCAAGCCCCCAGAACAGGAGACTACACCTTC,CASSQAPRTGDYTF
NA,TRBJ2-1,NA,TRBV6-2/TRBV6-3,TGTGCCAGCAGTTACTCGATTTGGGGCGAGAGCTCCTACAATGAGCAGTTCTTC,CASSYSIWGESSYNEQFF
once,TRBJ2-1,NA,TRBV7-2,TGTGCCAGCAGCTTAGAGCAGCGTTGGTACAATGAGCAGTTCTTC,CASSLEQRWYNEQFF
NA,TRBJ1-4,TRBD1,TRBV18,TGTGCCAGCTCAACAGGGGCGGCTAATGAAAAACTGTTTTTT,CASSTGAANEKLFF
NA,TRBJ1-6,NA,TRBV18,TGTGCCAGCTCACGAGAAGGGGTAAATTCACCCCTCCACTTT,CASSREGVNSPLHF
NA,TRBJ2-5,NA,TRBV4-2,TGTGCCAGCACTCCAGGTATGGGAAGACAGGTGGAAGCCCAGTACTTC,CASTPGMGRQVEAQYF
NA,TRBJ2-3,NA,TRBV5-1,TGCGCCAGCAGCTTGGTCGCCGGGGAGACAGATACGCAGTATTTT,CASSLVAGETDTQYF
NA,TRBJ1-2,TRBD1,TRBV2,TGTGCCAGCAGTGGAGCAGGGGGCGACCCACGCAACTATGGCTACACCTTC,CASSGAGGDPRNYGYTF
NA,TRBJ2-7,TRBD2,TRBV11-2,TGTGCCAGCAGCGTCGGGACTAGCGGGGGGTTACTCCCCAAGTACTTC,CASSVGTSGGLLPKYF
NA,TRBJ2-1,TRBD2,TRBV28,TGTGCCAGCAGTTTTTCCGCGGGGGGGGGCTACAATGAGCAGTTCTTC,CASSFSAGGGYNEQFF
NA,TRBJ2-6,NA,TRBV15,TGTGCCACCAGCAGCGGCCCAGGGACAACTGGGGCCAACGTCCTGACTTTC,CATSSGPGTTGANVLTF
NA,TRBJ1-6,NA,TRBV3-1/TRBV3-2,TGTGCCAGCAGCCAAGATAGGAGCGGCACGTACTCCTATAATTCACCCCTCCACTTT,CASSQDRSGTYSYNSPLHF
once,TRBJ2-2,NA,TRBV6-4,TGTGCCAGCAGTCCACTCCCTTCCACCGGGGAGCTGTTTTTT,CASSPLPSTGELFF
NA,TRBJ1-2,NA,TRBV9,TGTGCCAGCAGCGTAGCTAGTGATAGAGGCTACACCTTC,CASSVASDRGYTF
NA,TRBJ2-7,TRBD1,TRBV12-5,TGTGCTAGTGGCAAGGACAGGGGGCTACACGAGCAGTACTTC,CASGKDRGLHEQYF
NA,TRBJ1-1,NA,TRBV12-3/TRBV12-4,TGTGCCAGCAGTCGAGGGTGGAACACTGAAGCTTTCTTT,CASSRGWNTEAFF
NA,TRBJ1-4,TRBD1,TRBV6-6,TGTGCCAGCATCCCGGGACAGGGCTGGTATGAAAAACTGTTTTTT,CASIPGQGWYEKLFF
few,TRBJ1-6,NA,TRBV7-7,TGTGCCAGCAGTCCCAAACAGAATTCACCCCTCCACTTT,CASSPKQNSPLHF
NA,TRBJ2-7,NA,TRBV6-5,TGTGCCAGCAGTTACTCCCGGCGGGCCTCAGACTACGAGCAGTACTTC,CASSYSRRASDYEQYF
NA,TRBJ1-2,NA,TRBV6-5,TGTGCCAGCAGTTACCAGAGCGGCTATGGCTACACCTTC,CASSYQSGYGYTF
NA,TRBJ2-5,TRBD2,TRBV6-2/TRBV6-3,TGTGCCAGCAGTCAGGTAGCGGGTGTATGGGACTTC,CASSQVAGVWDF
once,TRBJ1-6,NA,TRBV14,TGTGCCAGCAGCGGTAAAGGCCCCGGGAATTCACCCCTCCACTTT,CASSGKGPGNSPLHF
NA,TRBJ2-3,TRBD2,TRBV7-3,TGTGCCAGCAGCCGGGGGGGTGGACACCACCCAGTCACAGATACGCAGTATTTT,CASSRGGGHHPVTDTQYF